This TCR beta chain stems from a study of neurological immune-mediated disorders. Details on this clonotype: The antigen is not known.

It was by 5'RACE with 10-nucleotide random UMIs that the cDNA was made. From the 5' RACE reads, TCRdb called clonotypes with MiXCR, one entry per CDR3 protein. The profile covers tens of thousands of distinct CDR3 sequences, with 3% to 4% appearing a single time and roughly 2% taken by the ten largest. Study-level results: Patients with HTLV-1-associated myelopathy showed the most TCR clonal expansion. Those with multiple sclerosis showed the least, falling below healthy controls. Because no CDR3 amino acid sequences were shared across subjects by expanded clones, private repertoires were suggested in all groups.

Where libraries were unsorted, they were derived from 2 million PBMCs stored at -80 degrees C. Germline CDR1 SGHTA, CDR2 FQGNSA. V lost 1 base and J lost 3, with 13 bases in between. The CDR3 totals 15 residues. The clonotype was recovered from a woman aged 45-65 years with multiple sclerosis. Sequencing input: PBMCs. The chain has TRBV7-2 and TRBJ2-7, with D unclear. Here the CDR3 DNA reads TGTGCCAGCAGCTTAGAAGTTTCTCTTTTCTACGAGCAGTACTTC. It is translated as CASSLEVSLFYEQYF.